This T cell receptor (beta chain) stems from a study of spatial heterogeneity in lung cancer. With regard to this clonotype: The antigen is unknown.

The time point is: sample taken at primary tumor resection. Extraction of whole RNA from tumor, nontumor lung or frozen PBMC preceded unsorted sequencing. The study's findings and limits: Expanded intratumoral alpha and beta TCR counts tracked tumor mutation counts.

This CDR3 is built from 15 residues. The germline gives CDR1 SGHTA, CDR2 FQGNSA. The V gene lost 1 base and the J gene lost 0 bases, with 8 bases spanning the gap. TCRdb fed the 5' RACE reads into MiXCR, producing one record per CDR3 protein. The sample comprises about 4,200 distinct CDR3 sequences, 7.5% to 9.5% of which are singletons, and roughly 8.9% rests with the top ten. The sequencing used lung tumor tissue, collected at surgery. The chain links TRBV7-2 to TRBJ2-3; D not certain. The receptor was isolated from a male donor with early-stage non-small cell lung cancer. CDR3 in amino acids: CASSLVDASTDTQYF. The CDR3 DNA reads TGTGCCAGCAGCTTAGTTGACGCAAGCACAGATACGCAGTATTTT.